This T cell receptor beta chain is from a study of T cell changes during pregnancy in multiple sclerosis. Sequencing was performed with immunoSEQ multiplex PCR; in TCRdb, only in-frame clones are kept and a portion is missing. Here the sample spans tens of thousands of clones, 92% being singletons. V was pared by 3 bases and J by 0 bases, with 2 bases of the junction left unmatched. This CDR3 spans 14 amino acids. Germline CDR1 reads SGHAT; CDR2 reads FQNNGV. The chain carries TRBV11-2 and TRBJ2-7, with TRBD1 matching 7 bases. The receptor was derived from a female donor with multiple sclerosis, enrolled in a pregnancy study. The material sequenced was peripheral blood, taken after pregnancy. The chain's CDR3 is CASSLWDSSYEQYF. The CDR3 nucleotides read TGTGCCAGCAGCTTGTGGGACAGCTCCTACGAGCAGTACTTC.